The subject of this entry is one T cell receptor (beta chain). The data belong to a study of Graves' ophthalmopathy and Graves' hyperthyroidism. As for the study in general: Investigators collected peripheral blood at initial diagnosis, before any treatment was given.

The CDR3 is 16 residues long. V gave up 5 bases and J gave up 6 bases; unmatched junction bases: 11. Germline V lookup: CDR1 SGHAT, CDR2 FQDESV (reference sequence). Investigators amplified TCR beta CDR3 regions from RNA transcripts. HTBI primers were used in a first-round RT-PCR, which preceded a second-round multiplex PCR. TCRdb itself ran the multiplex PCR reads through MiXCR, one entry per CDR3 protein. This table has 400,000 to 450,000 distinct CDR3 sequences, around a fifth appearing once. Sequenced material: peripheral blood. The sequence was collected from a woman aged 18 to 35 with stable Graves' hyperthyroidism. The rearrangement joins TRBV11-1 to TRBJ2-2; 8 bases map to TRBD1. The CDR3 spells CASSPIPWTGPGELFF. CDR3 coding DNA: TGTGCCAGCAGCCCGATACCGTGGACAGGGCCCGGGGAGCTGTTTTTT.